The sequence of this TCR beta chain was determined in a study of neurological immune-mediated disorders. The V gene lost 4 bases and the J gene lost 3 bases, with 13 bases spanning the gap. This CDR3 is 14 amino acids long. Germline CDR1 is LGHDT and CDR2 is YNNKEL (reference sequence). The cell input for sorted libraries was 1 million, and those cells were CD4+ or CD8+ T cells. This clonotype was counted ten times or more. Template-switch 5'RACE cDNA synthesis added a 10-nucleotide unique molecular identifier. Using its own MiXCR run on the 5' RACE reads, TCRdb lists one record per CDR3 protein. The sample holds some 20,000 distinct CDR3 sequences, 7% to 8.5% seen once.

The sequencing sample was made of CD8+ T cells from blood. The rearrangement uses TRBV3-1 and TRBJ2-7; D perhaps matches TRBD2 (5 bases). The clonotype comes from a woman younger than 45 with HTLV-1-associated myelopathy (HAM/TSP). The CDR3 region has the DNA TGTGCCAGCAGCCCGAGCGGAGCCTACTACGAGCAGTACTTC. Its protein product is CASSPSGAYYEQYF.